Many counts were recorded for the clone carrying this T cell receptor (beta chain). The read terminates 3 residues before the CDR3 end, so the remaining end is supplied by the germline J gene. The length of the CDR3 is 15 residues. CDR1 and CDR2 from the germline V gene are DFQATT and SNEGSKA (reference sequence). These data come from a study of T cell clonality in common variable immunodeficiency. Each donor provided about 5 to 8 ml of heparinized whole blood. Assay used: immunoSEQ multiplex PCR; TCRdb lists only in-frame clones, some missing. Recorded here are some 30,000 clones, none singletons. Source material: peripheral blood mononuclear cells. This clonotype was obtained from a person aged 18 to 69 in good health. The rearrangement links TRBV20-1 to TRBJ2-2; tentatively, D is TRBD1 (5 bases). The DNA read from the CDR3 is TGCAGTGCTAGTTTCGACAGCTCCTATAATTCACCG. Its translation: CSASFDSSYNSP. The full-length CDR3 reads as CSASFDSSYNSPLFF.